The 15 T cell receptor beta chains reported below all come from one sample, sequenced in a study of blood T cells in healthy people across ages. Using a J-beta primer mix together with a sample-barcoded 5' primer, a second PCR was run for roughly 7 to 12 cycles. MiXCR was run by TCRdb on the 5' RACE reads, yielding one entry per CDR3 protein. The data show about 1.8 million distinct CDR3 sequences, with about 49% seen just once and about 2.1% held by the top ten. The sample taken for sequencing was blood. These receptors all come from a woman aged 40 to 49 in good health.

The chain has TRBV7-2 and TRBJ1-2, with D possibly being TRBD1 (5 bases). Deletions cut 5 bases from V and 7 bases from J, with 17 bases between. Germline-derived CDR1 and CDR2 are SGHTA and FQGNSA. This CDR3 has 14 amino acids. The CDR3 protein is CASSPITGLSGYTF. CDR3 coding DNA: TGTGCCAGCAGCCCGATAACAGGCCTCTCTGGCTACACCTTC.

J is TRBJ2-1 and V is TRBV7-3; a possible D gene is TRBD2 (5 bases). Germline CDR1 is SGHTA and CDR2 is FQGTGA. This CDR3 has 14 amino acids. V dropped 7 bases and J dropped 9 bases, with 19 bases sitting between them. Written as DNA, the CDR3 is TGTGCCAGCACTTTACCGGTAATGGGGAGTGAGCAGTTCTTC. Protein product: CASTLPVMGSEQFF.

This clonotype came up a few times. The chain couples TRBV20-1 to TRBJ2-7, with D possibly being TRBD1 (5 bases). Germline-derived CDR1 and CDR2 are DFQATT and SNEGSKA (reference sequence). Trimming stripped 5 bases from V and 6 bases from J, with 14 bases between. This CDR3 spans 12 amino acids. The CDR3, as DNA: TGCAGTGCTTTTACAGGCTCTCGCGAGCAGTACTTC. Its protein product is CSAFTGSREQYF.

The chain carries TRBV2 and TRBJ2-1, with D perhaps matching TRBD2 (6 bases). This CDR3 has 13 amino acids. Deletions cut 4 bases from V and 9 bases from J, with 13 bases between. The germline V gene encodes CDR1 SNHLY and CDR2 FYNNEI. The CDR3 nucleotides read TGTGCCAGCAGTGGACTAGTTGATAGTGAGCAGTTCTTC. Protein: CASSGLVDSEQFF.

CDR3 protein: CSAPEGDYEQYF. CDR3 nucleotides: TGCAGTGCTCCGGAGGGTGACTACGAGCAGTACTTC. The chain uses TRBV20-1 and TRBJ2-5; a possible D gene is TRBD2 (6 bases). The J call may not be correct, given that the DNA end is closer to TRBJ2-7. CDR1 is DFQATT, CDR2 SNEGSKA, per germline (reference sequence). CDR3 length equals 12 residues.

This chain joins TRBV12-3 or TRBV12-4 and TRBJ2-1; TRBD1 is a possible D gene (5 bases). V shed 8 bases and J shed 7 bases, with 18 bases lying between them. CDR3 length: 14 amino acids. CDR3 sequence: CASGTGRAGNEQFF. The CDR3 region has the DNA TGTGCCAGCGGAACAGGACGAGCCGGGAATGAGCAGTTCTTC.

The chain has TRBV7-2 and TRBJ1-5; D is possibly TRBD1 (5 bases). Germline loops: CDR1 SGHTA, CDR2 FQGNSA. V was pared by 5 bases and J by 0 bases, with 17 bases between. The CDR3 is 17 amino acids. The CDR3 spells CASSPQSGASSNQPQHF. In DNA, the CDR3 is TGTGCCAGCAGCCCACAGAGCGGGGCAAGTAGCAATCAGCCCCAGCATTTT.

This clonotype showed up just a few times. An end of the junction differs from the germline gene, which may be a read error. The DNA of the CDR3 is TGTGCCAGCAGTGTATCGCGGGACACTGAAGCTTTCTTT. Translation gives CASSVSRDTEAFF. This rearrangement joins TRBV27 to TRBJ1-1; D gene uncertain. Germline CDR1 MNHEY, CDR2 SMNVEV (reference sequence). The CDR3 is 13 amino acids.

Details on this clonotype: A junction end diverges from the germline sequence, so it may reflect a read error. The rearrangement links TRBV10-3 to TRBJ2-4, with unresolved D. The assigned J gene may be wrong: the sequence end matches TRBJ2-5 better. Germline CDR1 is ENHRY and CDR2 is SYGVKD. This CDR3 has 12 residues. The CDR3 DNA reads TGTGCCGTCAGTGATTTGTCGGAGACCCAGTACTTC. Amino acid sequence: CAVSDLSETQYF.

This clonotype was observed a few times. The chain combines TRBV2 with TRBJ1-4; possibly TRBD1 for D (6 bases). This CDR3 comprises 17 residues. Germline V CDR1 and CDR2: SNHLY, FYNNEI. V lost 6 bases, J lost 0 bases, and 17 bases lay in between. The DNA for the CDR3 is TGTGCCAGCAGGAAGGCGACAGGCGATGCAACTAATGAAAAACTGTTTTTT. The encoded protein is CASRKATGDATNEKLFF.

The V call is TRBV6-5, the J call TRBJ1-2, with D uncertain. This CDR3 has 16 residues. V dropped 7 bases and J dropped 3 bases, with 21 bases sitting between them. Germline V gene data show CDR1 as MNHEY and CDR2 as SVGAGI. As DNA, the CDR3 is TGTGCCAGCACGGTCGTGAGGGTCCTCGGGCACTATGGCTACACCTTC. Protein sequence: CASTVVRVLGHYGYTF.

The chain carries TRBV4-1 and TRBJ2-7; D is perhaps TRBD1 (5 bases). V dropped 2 bases and J dropped 3 bases, with 17 bases sitting between them. Germline V gene sequence: CDR1 MGHRA, CDR2 YSYEKL. The CDR3 totals 16 residues. The CDR3 here is CASSQPALQGNYEQYF. As DNA, the CDR3 is TGCGCCAGCAGCCAACCAGCCCTCCAGGGAAACTACGAGCAGTACTTC.

The rearrangement links TRBV5-1 to TRBJ1-2, with D uncertain. V lost 4 bases, J lost 7 bases, and 11 bases lay in between. This CDR3 comprises 12 residues. From germline, CDR1 is SGHRS and CDR2 YFSETQ. CDR3: CASSPGSGGYTF. The CDR3 region has the DNA TGCGCCAGCAGCCCTGGTTCGGGTGGCTACACCTTC.

The chain uses TRBV12-3 or TRBV12-4 and TRBJ2-1; TRBD2 matches 8 bases. V dropped 4 bases and J dropped 6; count of bases not matched to a gene: 8. The CDR3 consists of 15 residues. CDR3 bases: TGTGCCAGCAGTTGGGAAAGCGGGGGTGGCAATGAGCAGTTCTTC. Translation: CASSWESGGGNEQFF.

Comments on this clonotype: The junction differs from germline at one of its ends, possibly a read error. The chain links TRBV28 to TRBJ2-1, with 10 bases matching TRBD1. The CDR3 loop spans 16 amino acids. CDR1 MDHEN and CDR2 SYDVKM come from the germline V gene. The CDR3 loop is CASSLWGTGVGNEQFF. CDR3 DNA: TGTGCCAGCAGCTTATGGGGGACAGGGGTTGGCAATGAGCAGTTCTTC.